This T cell receptor (beta chain) originates from a study of long-term antiretroviral therapy in people with HIV. V dropped 5 bases and J dropped 2 bases, with 10 bases sitting between them. CDR1 SNHLY and CDR2 FYNNEI come from the germline V gene. This CDR3 has 15 residues. Survey level was the resolution at which the v3.0 immunoSEQ assay ran. Method: immunoSEQ multiplex PCR; TCRdb's copy keeps in-frame clones and lacks some. The data show 2,500 to 3,000 clones, with more than 65% seen just once and 8.6% held by the top ten. None of the participants with HIV were treated outside the United States. Sequenced here: unsorted PBMCs, sampled 0.4 years before starting antiretroviral therapy. The receptor's source is a woman between 40 and 50 years old with HIV. This sequence joins TRBV2 and TRBJ2-6; D may be TRBD1 (5 bases). CDR3 coding DNA: TGTGCCAGCAGTCCACCAGGGCCTGGGGCCAACGTCCTGACTTTC. It encodes CASSPPGPGANVLTF.